Listed below are T cell receptor beta chains from one sample, sequenced in a study of regulatory T cells in long-lasting Graves disease. TCRdb called the multiplex PCR reads again in MiXCR, with one record for every CDR3 protein. The sample contains a few hundred thousand distinct CDR3 sequences, around 23% of which appear only once. Sequenced here: peripheral blood mononuclear cells (PBMCs), sampled when the disease was refractory, from a patient treated with antithyroid drugs. Source of these receptors: a female donor with Graves disease. Both conserved end residues are part of each CDR3. Fields, in order: V gene, J gene, clone size, D gene, CDR3 DNA, CDR3 protein. D genes are given only for firm matches. Some rows have no size entry. The others give once, few or many, or a class for an expanded clone.

v_gene: TRBV30; j_gene: TRBJ1-4; abundance: many; d_gene: .; CDR3nt: TGTGCCTGGAGTGAGGGGGGCACAGATGAAAAACTGTTTTTT; CDR3aa: CAWSEGGTDEKLFF
v_gene: TRBV7-3; j_gene: TRBJ2-6; abundance: few; d_gene: .; CDR3nt: TGTGCCAGCAGCAGATCGGGACGAACCTCTGGGGCCAACGTCCTGACTTTC; CDR3aa: CASSRSGRTSGANVLTF
v_gene: TRBV5-1; j_gene: TRBJ1-3; abundance: few; d_gene: .; CDR3nt: TGCGCCAGCAGCTTGGGGGACGGGTCTGGAAACACCATATATTTT; CDR3aa: CASSLGDGSGNTIYF
v_gene: TRBV27; j_gene: TRBJ1-6; abundance: few; d_gene: .; CDR3nt: TGTGCCAGCAGTTTTTACACCAATTCACCCCTCCACTTT; CDR3aa: CASSFYTNSPLHF
v_gene: TRBV5-1; j_gene: TRBJ2-2; abundance: many; d_gene: .; CDR3nt: TGCGCCAGCAGCTTAGGGGCTAGTGAGGCCGGGGAGCTGTTTTTT; CDR3aa: CASSLGASEAGELFF
v_gene: TRBV6-1; j_gene: TRBJ2-5; abundance: many; d_gene: TRBD2; CDR3nt: TGTGCCAGCATCGAGGGAGGGGAGACCCAGTACTTC; CDR3aa: CASIEGGETQYF
v_gene: TRBV5-5; j_gene: TRBJ2-7; abundance: many; d_gene: .; CDR3nt: TGTGCCAGCAGCTTGGATCAGGGCCTTACCTACGAGCAGTACTTC; CDR3aa: CASSLDQGLTYEQYF
v_gene: TRBV6-9; j_gene: TRBJ2-2; abundance: .; d_gene: .; CDR3nt: TGTGCCAGCAGTTACAAGCTCGTACTACGGAACACCGGGGAGCTGTTTTTT; CDR3aa: CASSYKLVLRNTGELFF
v_gene: TRBV4-1; j_gene: TRBJ1-1; abundance: few; d_gene: TRBD1; CDR3nt: TGCGCCAGCAGCCAAGGAGCAGGGGGCAAGACTGAAGCTTTCTTT; CDR3aa: CASSQGAGGKTEAFF
v_gene: TRBV11-2; j_gene: TRBJ1-1; abundance: many; d_gene: .; CDR3nt: TGTGCCAGCAGCTTGTGGGGGATGAACACTGAAGCTTTCTTT; CDR3aa: CASSLWGMNTEAFF
v_gene: TRBV7-6; j_gene: TRBJ2-2; abundance: .; d_gene: .; CDR3nt: TGTGCCAGCACTATCATGTCCCGAAGTTCCACCGGGGAGCTGTTTTTT; CDR3aa: CASTIMSRSSTGELFF
v_gene: TRBV6-1; j_gene: TRBJ1-1; abundance: .; d_gene: .; CDR3nt: TGTGCCAGCGGTCAATGGGACGCGGACACTGAAGCTTTCTTT; CDR3aa: CASGQWDADTEAFF
v_gene: TRBV6-1; j_gene: TRBJ1-1; abundance: many; d_gene: .; CDR3nt: TGTGCCAGCAGTGAACGTCTAGGGGAAACTGAAGCTTTCTTT; CDR3aa: CASSERLGETEAFF
v_gene: TRBV12-3/TRBV12-4; j_gene: TRBJ1-2; abundance: .; d_gene: .; CDR3nt: TGTGCCAGCAATGGGGGTGGGTATGGCTACACCTTC; CDR3aa: CASNGGGYGYTF
v_gene: TRBV20-1; j_gene: TRBJ2-2; abundance: few; d_gene: TRBD2; CDR3nt: TGCAGTGCTCCTAGCGGGAGTTCGACCACCGGGGAGCTGTTTTTT; CDR3aa: CSAPSGSSTTGELFF
v_gene: TRBV20-1; j_gene: TRBJ1-4; abundance: many; d_gene: .; CDR3nt: TGCAGTGCTACCTCCCCGGCGGGGAATGAAAAACTGTTTTTT; CDR3aa: CSATSPAGNEKLFF
v_gene: TRBV7-3; j_gene: TRBJ2-5; abundance: .; d_gene: TRBD2; CDR3nt: TGTGCCAGCAGCTTAACGGCTAGCGGGCAAGAGACCCAGTACTTC; CDR3aa: CASSLTASGQETQYF
v_gene: TRBV20-1; j_gene: TRBJ1-2; abundance: many; d_gene: .; CDR3nt: TGCAGTGCGCTGGACGAGCAGAATCTCTATGGCTACACCTTC; CDR3aa: CSALDEQNLYGYTF
v_gene: TRBV4-1; j_gene: TRBJ1-6; abundance: .; d_gene: .; CDR3nt: TGCGCCAGCAGCCGCATACCCGGGGCGCAATATTCACCCCTCCACTTT; CDR3aa: CASSRIPGAQYSPLHF
v_gene: TRBV29-1; j_gene: TRBJ1-1; abundance: .; d_gene: .; CDR3nt: TGCAGCGTTAATACGGATATGAACACTGAAGCTTTCTTT; CDR3aa: CSVNTDMNTEAFF
v_gene: TRBV12-3/TRBV12-4; j_gene: TRBJ1-4; abundance: many; d_gene: TRBD1; CDR3nt: TGTGCCAGCAGATCGGACAGGGTTGGGGAAAAACTGTTTTTT; CDR3aa: CASRSDRVGEKLFF
v_gene: TRBV28; j_gene: TRBJ2-4; abundance: .; d_gene: .; CDR3nt: TGTGCCAGCAGTTTATTTGTGACAGGAAACATTCAGTACTTC; CDR3aa: CASSLFVTGNIQYF
v_gene: TRBV7-6; j_gene: TRBJ2-1; abundance: .; d_gene: .; CDR3nt: TGTGCCAGCAGCTTAGTTGGGGGGACCTACAATGAGCAGTTCTTC; CDR3aa: CASSLVGGTYNEQFF
v_gene: TRBV24-1; j_gene: TRBJ2-1; abundance: .; d_gene: .; CDR3nt: TGTGCCACCAGTGATAGGTCTCGGGGCTACAATGAGCAGTTCTTC; CDR3aa: CATSDRSRGYNEQFF
v_gene: TRBV7-9; j_gene: TRBJ2-1; abundance: once; d_gene: TRBD2; CDR3nt: TGTGCCAGCAGCCAAGGACTAGCGTCTCTCAATGAGCAGTTCTTC; CDR3aa: CASSQGLASLNEQFF
v_gene: TRBV19; j_gene: TRBJ1-1; abundance: .; d_gene: .; CDR3nt: TGTGCCAGTAATCTCCAGGCGGAGGGGGACACTGAAGCTTTCTTT; CDR3aa: CASNLQAEGDTEAFF
v_gene: TRBV7-2; j_gene: TRBJ2-5; abundance: .; d_gene: TRBD1; CDR3nt: TGTGCCAGCAGCTTAGGGGGAGTTTCAGGGGGTAGGGAGACCCAGTACTTC; CDR3aa: CASSLGGVSGGRETQYF
v_gene: TRBV15; j_gene: TRBJ1-5; abundance: .; d_gene: .; CDR3nt: TGTGCCACCAGCCCCGACACGAGATTGTATAGCAATCAGCCCCAGCATTTT; CDR3aa: CATSPDTRLYSNQPQHF
v_gene: TRBV7-9; j_gene: TRBJ2-5; abundance: many; d_gene: .; CDR3nt: TGTGCCAGCAGCTTAGCCATCCAAGAGACCCAGTACTTC; CDR3aa: CASSLAIQETQYF
v_gene: TRBV9; j_gene: TRBJ1-5; abundance: .; d_gene: TRBD1; CDR3nt: TGTGCCAGCAGCGTAGCTACAGGGGACAATCAGCCCCAGCATTTT; CDR3aa: CASSVATGDNQPQHF
v_gene: TRBV3-1; j_gene: TRBJ2-2; abundance: few; d_gene: .; CDR3nt: TGTGCCAGCAGCCATCTGCGGTACCAGGCCACCGGGGAGCTGTTTTTT; CDR3aa: CASSHLRYQATGELFF
v_gene: TRBV6-1; j_gene: TRBJ2-2; abundance: many; d_gene: .; CDR3nt: TGTGCCAGCAGTACGAGGGCCGAGGGGGAGCTGTTTTTT; CDR3aa: CASSTRAEGELFF
v_gene: TRBV5-5; j_gene: TRBJ2-1; abundance: once; d_gene: .; CDR3nt: TGTGCCAGCACCCCCGGCACAGCATCTGCCAATGAGCAGTTCTTC; CDR3aa: CASTPGTASANEQFF
v_gene: TRBV20-1; j_gene: TRBJ2-7; abundance: .; d_gene: .; CDR3nt: TGCAGTGCTAGAGACAAACAGGGACTTGGCCGGGGGTACTTC; CDR3aa: CSARDKQGLGRGYF
v_gene: TRBV15; j_gene: TRBJ2-7; abundance: many; d_gene: .; CDR3nt: TGTGCCACCAGCAGAGCTGTACAGGGTCGAGAGCAGTACTTC; CDR3aa: CATSRAVQGREQYF
v_gene: TRBV5-1; j_gene: TRBJ1-1; abundance: .; d_gene: TRBD1; CDR3nt: TGCGCCAGCAGCTGGGGACAGGGGACGAACACTGAAGCTTTCTTT; CDR3aa: CASSWGQGTNTEAFF
v_gene: TRBV6-1; j_gene: TRBJ1-5; abundance: .; d_gene: TRBD1; CDR3nt: TGTGCCAGCAGGGACAGGTCAAACAATCAGCCCCAGCATTTT; CDR3aa: CASRDRSNNQPQHF
v_gene: TRBV14; j_gene: TRBJ2-2; abundance: few; d_gene: .; CDR3nt: TGTGCCAGCAGCTCCAGACTTTACACCGGGGAGCTGTTTTTT; CDR3aa: CASSSRLYTGELFF
v_gene: TRBV6-2/TRBV6-3; j_gene: TRBJ2-7; abundance: few; d_gene: TRBD2; CDR3nt: TGTGCCAGCAGTTACAGGGGCGGGAGCTCCTACGAGCAGTACTTC; CDR3aa: CASSYRGGSSYEQYF
v_gene: TRBV28; j_gene: TRBJ2-6; abundance: many; d_gene: TRBD1; CDR3nt: TGTGCCAGCAGTTCATCCGGGACAGGGGCCGGGGCCAACGTCCTGACTTTC; CDR3aa: CASSSSGTGAGANVLTF
v_gene: TRBV28; j_gene: TRBJ2-6; abundance: few; d_gene: TRBD1; CDR3nt: TGTGCCAGCAGTCCCTATGCACACGGACAGGGCCTCTCTGGGGCCAACGTCCTGACTTTC; CDR3aa: CASSPYAHGQGLSGANVLTF